This T cell receptor beta chain is drawn from a study of cytomegalovirus exposure and HLA in healthy donors. General study results and limits: Reports indicated that the classifier achieved high specificity and sensitivity in diagnosing cytomegalovirus status. Previously analyzed data showed that most TCR beta V segments were productive at a frequency of about 87% or about 30%.

Trimming removed 3 bases at V and 7 bases at J, with 7 bases between. The germline V gene has CDR1 SNHLY and CDR2 FYNNEI. CDR3 length: 13 amino acids. Note on this clone: Its matching antigen is unknown.

The PCR made use of 60 Vbeta and 13 Jbeta primers. Original data processing: Per a later analysis, the number of unique TCR beta chains was around 79 million, of which 9 million to 12 million were shared. Here immunoSEQ multiplex PCR was the method, and the copy in TCRdb shows in-frame clones only, minus some. D and trimming were read from the DNA, whereas the V and J calls and clone size are those reported in that table. The data show 100,000 to 120,000 clones, around 88% seen once. The sequence was obtained from a man aged 35 to 55 in good health and CMV-seronegative. The sequenced sample consisted of PBMCs. The chain recombines TRBV2 with TRBJ1-6; D unresolved. This CDR3 is CASSDARNSPLHF. CDR3 DNA: TGTGCCAGCAGTGATGCGCGGAATTCACCCCTCCACTTT.